The rows below give T cell receptor beta chains drawn from one sample of a study of cytomegalovirus exposure and HLA in healthy donors. Sequenced by immunoSEQ multiplex PCR; TCRdb stores in-frame clones only, minus some. Of roughly 150,000 clones in the sample, roughly 66% were seen once. Sequenced input: PBMCs. These receptors originate from a woman under 30 in good health and CMV-seronegative. CDR3s include the opening cysteine and the closing phenylalanine or tryptophan. Fields, in order: V gene, D gene, clone size, J gene, CDR3 protein, CDR3 DNA. A D gene is named only where the DNA matches it firmly. Some rows mark clone size as missing; the rest say once, few, many or name a class of expanded clone.

TRBV9,.,few,TRBJ1-1,CASRATANTEAFF,TGTGCCAGCAGGGCGACAGCGAACACTGAAGCTTTCTTT
TRBV5-4,TRBD1,.,TRBJ1-6,CASSLDRGNSPLHF,TGTGCCAGCAGCTTGGACAGGGGAAATTCACCCCTCCACTTT
TRBV14,.,.,TRBJ1-1,CASRRGMNTEAFF,TGTGCCAGCAGACGAGGTATGAACACTGAAGCTTTCTTT
TRBV6-1,.,.,TRBJ1-1,CASKVQGSNTEAFF,TGTGCCAGCAAAGTTCAGGGCTCGAACACTGAAGCTTTCTTT
TRBV7-2,TRBD1,.,TRBJ1-5,CASSLVPPRGYYQPQHF,TGTGCCAGCAGCTTAGTCCCCCCCAGGGGGTATTATCAGCCCCAGCATTTT
TRBV9,TRBD1,.,TRBJ2-1,CASSASGTASYNEQFF,TGTGCCAGCAGCGCCTCCGGGACAGCGTCCTACAATGAGCAGTTCTTC
TRBV7-2,TRBD1,.,TRBJ1-1,CASSLAEDRVAFF,TGTGCCAGCAGCTTAGCTGAGGACAGGGTTGCTTTCTTT
TRBV7-2,.,.,TRBJ2-3,CASSPRWFAGPSTDTQYF,TGTGCCAGCAGCCCCAGGTGGTTCGCGGGACCTAGCACAGATACGCAGTATTTT
TRBV6-5,TRBD1,few,TRBJ1-2,CASSWGQGNYGYTF,TGTGCCAGCAGCTGGGGACAGGGAAACTATGGCTACACCTTC
TRBV9,.,.,TRBJ1-2,CASSVGGYGYTF,TGTGCCAGCAGCGTAGGAGGGTATGGCTACACCTTC
TRBV9,TRBD2,.,TRBJ2-3,CASSPGLAEVPYYSTDTQYF,TGTGCCAGCAGCCCAGGACTAGCGGAAGTCCCATACTACAGCACAGATACGCAGTATTTT
TRBV18,TRBD1,once,TRBJ1-1,CASSPDRDTEAFF,TGTGCCAGCTCACCTGACAGGGACACTGAAGCTTTCTTT
TRBV6-5,.,.,TRBJ2-1,CASSQALEQFF,TGTGCCAGCAGCCAAGCTCTTGAGCAGTTCTTC
TRBV27,TRBD2,.,TRBJ2-5,CASGGAWGETQYF,TGTGCCTCGGGAGGGGCCTGGGGGGAGACCCAGTACTTC
TRBV4-3,.,.,TRBJ1-2,CASSQDLRGDYVYTF,TGCGCCAGCAGCCAAGATCTACGGGGAGACTATGTCTACACCTTC
TRBV6-5,.,.,TRBJ1-2,CASSYQAGNYGYTF,TGTGCCAGCAGTTACCAGGCAGGGAACTATGGCTACACCTTC
TRBV5-4,TRBD2,.,TRBJ2-5,CASSWGLAGGKQETQYF,TGTGCCAGCAGCTGGGGACTAGCGGGAGGTAAACAAGAGACCCAGTACTTC
TRBV5-1,.,few,TRBJ2-7,CASSSTYEQYF,TGCGCCAGCAGCTCAACCTACGAGCAGTACTTC
TRBV7-2,.,.,TRBJ1-6,CASSSDRRNSPLHF,TGTGCCAGCAGCTCCGACAGGCGTAATTCACCCCTCCACTTT
TRBV6-1,TRBD2,.,TRBJ2-3,CATVAGDSTDTQYF,TGTGCCACGGTAGCGGGGGATAGCACAGATACGCAGTATTTT
TRBV19,.,.,TRBJ1-1,CASTTYPQGNTEAFF,TGTGCCAGTACCACATACCCTCAGGGGAACACTGAAGCTTTCTTT
TRBV7-2,TRBD2,.,TRBJ2-7,CASSLAPSGGSHEQYF,TGTGCCAGCAGCTTAGCCCCTAGCGGGGGGTCCCACGAGCAGTACTTC
TRBV6-6,TRBD2,.,TRBJ2-5,CASSKGLMGGEQYF,TGTGCCAGCAGTAAGGGTCTAATGGGGGGGGAGCAGTACTTC
TRBV11-3,TRBD2,.,TRBJ2-3,CASSHGLAGEVDTQYF,TGTGCCAGCAGCCACGGACTAGCGGGAGAGGTAGATACGCAGTATTTT
TRBV9,TRBD2,.,TRBJ2-5,CASSAGLAGVEETQYF,TGTGCCAGCAGCGCTGGTTTAGCGGGAGTCGAAGAGACCCAGTACTTC
TRBV4-3,.,.,TRBJ1-2,CASSQVTRGGYGYTF,TGCGCCAGCAGCCAAGTCACCAGGGGAGGGTATGGCTACACCTTC
TRBV19,TRBD2,.,TRBJ2-3,CASSSLTTSGMTDTQYF,TGTGCCAGTAGTTCCCTAACGACTAGCGGGATGACAGATACGCAGTATTTT
TRBV5-1,TRBD1,.,TRBJ1-4,CASSLAPTGGKREKLFF,TGCGCCAGCAGCTTGGCCCCGACAGGGGGGAAACGCGAAAAACTGTTTTTT
TRBV2,.,.,TRBJ1-2,CASSERPDGYTF,TGTGCCAGCAGTGAACGCCCGGATGGCTACACCTTC
TRBV5-5,.,.,TRBJ1-2,CASKGQPLEAYGYTF,TGTGCCAGCAAGGGGCAGCCCTTAGAAGCTTATGGCTACACCTTC
TRBV5-5,.,.,TRBJ1-6,CASSFWQGNSPLHF,TGTGCCAGCAGCTTCTGGCAGGGGAATTCACCCCTCCACTTT
TRBV7-2,.,.,TRBJ2-3,CASSLMASTDTQYF,TGTGCCAGCAGCTTAATGGCTAGCACAGATACGCAGTATTTT
TRBV27,.,.,TRBJ1-5,CASSLGQNQPQHF,TGTGCCAGCAGTTTGGGACAAAATCAGCCCCAGCATTTT
TRBV9,TRBD1,once,TRBJ1-4,CASSAGTANEKLFF,TGTGCCAGCAGCGCCGGGACAGCTAATGAAAAACTGTTTTTT
TRBV10-3,.,.,TRBJ2-2,CAIRETGTGELFF,TGTGCCATCAGGGAAACAGGGACCGGGGAGCTGTTTTTT
TRBV19,.,few,TRBJ2-6,CASSMDTNPLGANVLTF,TGTGCCAGTAGTATGGACACCAATCCCCTCGGGGCCAACGTCCTGACTTTC
TRBV4-2,TRBD2,.,TRBJ2-1,CASSQEGEGSSYNEQFF,TGTGCCAGCAGCCAAGAAGGGGAGGGGAGCTCCTACAATGAGCAGTTCTTC
TRBV5-4,.,.,TRBJ2-7,CASSFQGYEQYF,TGTGCCAGCAGCTTTCAGGGTTACGAGCAGTACTTC
TRBV11-3,.,once,TRBJ2-1,CASSFPGRNEQFF,TGTGCCAGCAGCTTTCCAGGGCGGAATGAGCAGTTCTTC
TRBV27,.,.,TRBJ1-4,CASSPEGGGWEKLFF,TGTGCCAGCAGCCCGGAGGGGGGGGGATGGGAAAAACTGTTTTTT
TRBV7-9,.,.,TRBJ1-1,CASSLVRDTEAFF,TGTGCCAGCAGCTTAGTCAGGGATACTGAAGCTTTCTTT
TRBV7-8,TRBD1,.,TRBJ2-3,CASRTGLTQYF,TGTGCCAGCAGGACAGGGTTGACGCAGTATTTT
TRBV5-1,.,.,TRBJ1-2,CASSLEGNDYGYTF,TGCGCCAGCAGCTTAGAGGGTAACGACTATGGCTACACCTTC
TRBV6-1,.,.,TRBJ1-3,CASRWDWLGNTIYF,TGTGCCAGCCGTTGGGACTGGCTCGGAAACACCATATATTTT
TRBV27,TRBD1,.,TRBJ1-5,CASSFGTGGRQPQHF,TGTGCCAGCAGCTTCGGGACAGGGGGAAGACAGCCCCAGCATTTT
TRBV7-9,.,.,TRBJ2-1,CASSLSGYNEQFF,TGTGCCAGCAGCTTATCAGGATACAATGAGCAGTTCTTC
TRBV4-1,.,.,TRBJ2-7,CASSQESGPYEQYF,TGCGCCAGCAGCCAAGAATCAGGTCCCTACGAGCAGTACTTC
TRBV5-1,TRBD1,.,TRBJ1-2,CASSSGTGGTPEGYTF,TGCGCCAGCAGCTCCGGGACAGGGGGAACCCCCGAGGGCTACACCTTC
TRBV7-3,TRBD2,.,TRBJ2-2,CASRTGGSGELFF,TGTGCCAGCAGAACGGGAGGGTCCGGGGAGCTGTTTTTT
TRBV5-1,TRBD2,.,TRBJ2-1,CASSLADAGGRSYNEQFF,TGCGCCAGCAGCTTGGCGGACGCGGGGGGGAGGTCCTACAATGAGCAGTTCTTC
TRBV19,TRBD1,.,TRBJ2-5,CASSTDRGKETQYF,TGTGCCAGTAGTACTGACAGGGGTAAAGAGACCCAGTACTTC
TRBV7-8,.,few,TRBJ1-1,CASSPPGDEAFF,TGTGCCAGCAGCCCCCCGGGGGATGAAGCTTTCTTT
TRBV11-3,.,.,TRBJ1-1,CASSRGEDEAFF,TGTGCCAGCAGCCGGGGGGAGGATGAAGCTTTCTTT